The following is a TCR beta chain sequence with its context. It has no known antigen specificity. Nothing much larger sits one base from this clone, and base qualities are not available. The data originate from a study of blood T cell repertoires in COVID-19 (dated by TCRdb to 2018 to 2020). Describing the broader study: Samples from collaborators originated in the United States, Italy and Spain and spanned both the acute and convalescent phases of COVID-19. The prospective study material was composed of cDNA or gDNA derived from T cells, B-cell-depleted T cells, or PBMCs. Deeply sampled blood TCRbeta repertoires from subjects exposed to, actively infected with, or recovered from COVID-19 were included in the dataset. The repertoires were released in a freely available public database meant as a resource for research on the immune response to SARS-CoV-2. Samples came from the ongoing ImmuneRACE study (first 160 participants) plus 1,254 subjects from 6 global collaborators. Sample metadata almost always included a de-identified subject ID, COVID-19 status, age in years and sex. Where available, HLA class I and class II types were obtained from metadata supplied by the sample provider rather than from assay-based typing.

V loses 3 bases of germline sequence and J loses 7 bases, and the interval between the two ends is 12 bases. Reading the germline V gene (reference sequence) gives CDR1 SGHAT and CDR2 FQDESV. The CDR3 spans 14 residues, from the cysteine through the phenylalanine. The only DNA kept is the CDR3, 42 bases in frame from the first base. General study outcomes and caveats: The amount of clinical and demographic metadata varied by source and participant and was provided uncurated.

TCRbeta CDR3 regions were amplified from genomic DNA by means of the immunoSEQ Assay, a bias-controlled multiplex PCR. The original pipeline was this. Nucleated cell counts per sample were estimated from amplification of reference gene primers within the assay. To quantify the absolute abundance of each unique TCRbeta CDR3 rearrangement, sequence reads were collapsed and filtered. For each sample, productive Simpson clonality was calculated as the square root of Simpson's diversity index over productive rearrangements. In its TCRdb copy, this immuneACCESS table keeps in-frame sequences only and misses some clones. Where compared with another copy, unresolved V genes explain less than half of these, and the others have no known cause. The V and J calls and the clone size are those of that table, but D and trimming were determined from the DNA. This sample gives 150,000 or so clones in total; approximately 88% of them show up just once. The ten biggest clones cover 10% of the sample.

The collaborating institutions used their own protocols to collect whole blood in K2EDTA tubes. For TCRbeta analysis, collaborators shipped samples in one of three forms: frozen whole blood, isolated PBMCs, or DNA extracted from either of those sample types. The sequence is built from TRBV11-1 and TRBJ2-2; too little of a D gene remains to name it. This sequence originates from a man aged 45-65 years with acute or convalescent COVID-19. The sequencing sample was made of peripheral blood. The DNA sequence is TGTGCCAGCAGCTTGCAGCGCGTGAACGGGGAGCTGTTTTTT. It translates as CASSLQRVNGELFF.